A selection of T cell receptor beta chains follows, all from one sample in a study of blood T cell repertoires in COVID-19. TCRdb keeps only in-frame clones here, not all; method: immunoSEQ multiplex PCR. The data show some 140,000 clones, roughly four fifths seen once. The sample consisted of PBMCs or T cells enriched from blood (not recorded which). These receptors were obtained from a man aged 25-40 years who had recovered from COVID-19. The CDR3 runs from the conserved cysteine through the conserved F or W. Each record gives: V gene, J gene, clone size, D gene, CDR3 DNA, CDR3 protein. A D gene is named only where the DNA matches it firmly. Not all rows give a size; the values are once, few, many and, for expanded clones, a class.

v_call: TRBV25-1; j_call: TRBJ1-1; clone_size: .; d_call: TRBD1; cdr3_nt: TGTGCCAGCAGCCCAGGGGGTTCGAACACTGAAGCTTTCTTT; cdr3_aa: CASSPGGSNTEAFF
v_call: TRBV11-2; j_call: TRBJ1-1; clone_size: .; d_call: .; cdr3_nt: TGTGCCAGCAGCTTAGAAGCAGGAACTGAAGCTTTCTTT; cdr3_aa: CASSLEAGTEAFF
v_call: TRBV6-5; j_call: TRBJ1-4; clone_size: .; d_call: .; cdr3_nt: TGTGCCAGTTCCGTATTACTTAGTGAAAAACTGTTTTTT; cdr3_aa: CASSVLLSEKLFF
v_call: TRBV5-1; j_call: TRBJ2-3; clone_size: .; d_call: .; cdr3_nt: TGCGCCAGCAGCTTGGAAAGAGTCGGCACAGATACGCAGTATTTT; cdr3_aa: CASSLERVGTDTQYF
v_call: TRBV27; j_call: TRBJ2-1; clone_size: .; d_call: TRBD1; cdr3_nt: TGTGCCAGCAGTTGGACAGGGGCCTACAATGAGCAGTTCTTC; cdr3_aa: CASSWTGAYNEQFF
v_call: TRBV4-1; j_call: TRBJ2-7; clone_size: .; d_call: TRBD2; cdr3_nt: TGCGCCAGCAGCCAAGAGTTAGCGGGACCTGATATATCCTACGAGCAGTACTTC; cdr3_aa: CASSQELAGPDISYEQYF
v_call: TRBV14; j_call: TRBJ2-1; clone_size: .; d_call: TRBD2; cdr3_nt: TGTGCCAGCAGCCAAGATTTGGCGGGAGGGTTCTACAATGAGCAGTTCTTC; cdr3_aa: CASSQDLAGGFYNEQFF
v_call: TRBV6-6; j_call: TRBJ1-5; clone_size: .; d_call: .; cdr3_nt: TGTGCCAGCAGTCAGCAATTCAATCAGCCCCAGCATTTT; cdr3_aa: CASSQQFNQPQHF
v_call: TRBV19; j_call: TRBJ2-3; clone_size: .; d_call: TRBD2; cdr3_nt: TGTGCCAGTAGTAGCAGCGGGGGCCTCGCAGATACGCAGTATTTT; cdr3_aa: CASSSSGGLADTQYF
v_call: TRBV7-9; j_call: TRBJ1-1; clone_size: few; d_call: .; cdr3_nt: TGTGCCAGCAGCTTAGGGTACAGCTTGAACACTGAAGCTTTCTTT; cdr3_aa: CASSLGYSLNTEAFF
v_call: TRBV6-5; j_call: TRBJ2-1; clone_size: .; d_call: .; cdr3_nt: TGTGCCAGCGGAGGAATTTGGTACAATGAGCAGTTCTTC; cdr3_aa: CASGGIWYNEQFF
v_call: TRBV3-1/TRBV3-2; j_call: TRBJ1-2; clone_size: .; d_call: TRBD1; cdr3_nt: TGTGCCAGCAGCCAAGAACCTAAAGGGACAGGCTATGGCTACACCTTC; cdr3_aa: CASSQEPKGTGYGYTF
v_call: TRBV5-1; j_call: TRBJ2-5; clone_size: .; d_call: TRBD2; cdr3_nt: TGCGCCAGCAGCTTGGGCCCAGCGGGAGTACAAGAGACCCAGTACTTC; cdr3_aa: CASSLGPAGVQETQYF
v_call: TRBV6-4; j_call: TRBJ2-3; clone_size: .; d_call: TRBD2; cdr3_nt: TGTGCCAGCAGTGTGAGCGGGGGGGCGGATACGCAGTATTTT; cdr3_aa: CASSVSGGADTQYF
v_call: TRBV2; j_call: TRBJ1-2; clone_size: once; d_call: TRBD1; cdr3_nt: TGTGCCAGCAACGAATTGACAGGGAATAGGAACTATGGCTACACCTTC; cdr3_aa: CASNELTGNRNYGYTF
v_call: TRBV5-5; j_call: TRBJ2-7; clone_size: .; d_call: TRBD2; cdr3_nt: TGTGCCAGCAGCCCGGGACTAAACTACGAGCAGTACTTC; cdr3_aa: CASSPGLNYEQYF
v_call: TRBV7-8; j_call: TRBJ2-1; clone_size: .; d_call: .; cdr3_nt: TGTGCCAGCAGCTTCGGAGTTGGGGGGACTCCACTCTCCTACAATGAGCAGTTCTTC; cdr3_aa: CASSFGVGGTPLSYNEQFF
v_call: TRBV14; j_call: TRBJ1-3; clone_size: .; d_call: .; cdr3_nt: TGTGCCAGCAGCCAACCCGGGACAACTGGAAACACCATATATTTT; cdr3_aa: CASSQPGTTGNTIYF
v_call: TRBV6-5; j_call: TRBJ1-1; clone_size: .; d_call: TRBD1; cdr3_nt: TGTGCCAGCAGTTCGGGACAGGAAGCTTTCTTT; cdr3_aa: CASSSGQEAFF
v_call: TRBV27; j_call: TRBJ2-3; clone_size: .; d_call: TRBD2; cdr3_nt: TGTGCCAGCAGTTTCGGCGGGAGGGCCTCAGATACGCAGTATTTT; cdr3_aa: CASSFGGRASDTQYF
v_call: TRBV18; j_call: TRBJ2-5; clone_size: .; d_call: .; cdr3_nt: TGTGCCAGCTCACCCGGGGGAGAGACCCAGTACTTC; cdr3_aa: CASSPGGETQYF
v_call: TRBV12-3/TRBV12-4; j_call: TRBJ1-1; clone_size: .; d_call: TRBD1; cdr3_nt: TGTGCCAGCAGACAGGGGTTAGATGAAGCTTTCTTT; cdr3_aa: CASRQGLDEAFF
v_call: TRBV18; j_call: TRBJ1-2; clone_size: .; d_call: TRBD1; cdr3_nt: TGTGCCAGCTCACCATTAGGGACAGGGGGCCGGAACTATGGCTACACCTTC; cdr3_aa: CASSPLGTGGRNYGYTF
v_call: TRBV5-1; j_call: TRBJ1-5; clone_size: .; d_call: .; cdr3_nt: TGCGCCAGCAGCTTGGCAGGGTATAGCAATCAGCCCCAGCATTTT; cdr3_aa: CASSLAGYSNQPQHF
v_call: TRBV7-9; j_call: TRBJ1-4; clone_size: once; d_call: .; cdr3_nt: TGTGCCAGCATGTTATCCGATGAAAAACTGTTTTTT; cdr3_aa: CASMLSDEKLFF
v_call: TRBV5-1; j_call: TRBJ2-3; clone_size: once; d_call: TRBD2; cdr3_nt: TGCGCCAGCAGCTTGGAATCTCTAGCGGGCACAGATACGCAGTATTTT; cdr3_aa: CASSLESLAGTDTQYF
v_call: TRBV7-9; j_call: TRBJ1-1; clone_size: few; d_call: .; cdr3_nt: TGTGCCAGCAGCTCAACCCAGGTTGGGACTGAAGCTTTCTTT; cdr3_aa: CASSSTQVGTEAFF
v_call: TRBV24-1; j_call: TRBJ2-1; clone_size: few; d_call: TRBD2; cdr3_nt: TGTGCCACCAGTGAGACTAGCGGGAGTCCGGATGAGCAGTTCTTC; cdr3_aa: CATSETSGSPDEQFF
v_call: TRBV2; j_call: TRBJ2-1; clone_size: .; d_call: .; cdr3_nt: TGTGCCAGCAAAAAGGGGGGGCAATACAATGAGCAGTTCTTC; cdr3_aa: CASKKGGQYNEQFF
v_call: TRBV18; j_call: TRBJ2-1; clone_size: .; d_call: .; cdr3_nt: TGTGCCAGCTCACCACTGGGACATACTAGCTCCTACAATGAGCAGTTCTTC; cdr3_aa: CASSPLGHTSSYNEQFF
v_call: TRBV5-1; j_call: TRBJ2-2; clone_size: .; d_call: TRBD1; cdr3_nt: TGCGCCAGCAGCCCGGACAGGGGCGGCGGGGAGCTGTTTTTT; cdr3_aa: CASSPDRGGGELFF
v_call: TRBV27; j_call: TRBJ2-7; clone_size: .; d_call: TRBD2; cdr3_nt: TGTGCCAGCAGTCCGTGGACTAGCGGGAGTTTTTACGAGCAGTACTTC; cdr3_aa: CASSPWTSGSFYEQYF
v_call: TRBV5-1; j_call: TRBJ2-2; clone_size: .; d_call: .; cdr3_nt: TGCGCCAGCAGCTTGGCGCCAGGAACCGGGGAGCTGTTTTTT; cdr3_aa: CASSLAPGTGELFF
v_call: TRBV24-1; j_call: TRBJ2-5; clone_size: .; d_call: .; cdr3_nt: TGTGCCACCAGTGATTCGGAGGGAGTAGGAGAGACCCAGTACTTC; cdr3_aa: CATSDSEGVGETQYF
v_call: TRBV30; j_call: TRBJ2-5; clone_size: .; d_call: TRBD1; cdr3_nt: TGTGCCTGGACCCTACAAGACAGGGACCAAGAGACCCAGTACTTC; cdr3_aa: CAWTLQDRDQETQYF
v_call: TRBV3-1/TRBV3-2; j_call: TRBJ1-3; clone_size: .; d_call: .; cdr3_nt: TGTGCCAGCAGTCTCTCGAGGGAACCTGGAAACACCATATATTTT; cdr3_aa: CASSLSREPGNTIYF
v_call: TRBV12-3/TRBV12-4; j_call: TRBJ1-1; clone_size: .; d_call: .; cdr3_nt: TGTGCCAGCAGAGCCCAAAACACTGAAGCTTTCTTT; cdr3_aa: CASRAQNTEAFF
v_call: TRBV19; j_call: TRBJ2-7; clone_size: .; d_call: TRBD1; cdr3_nt: TGTGCCAGTAGTATAGGGGGGACAGCCGAGTCCTACGAGCAGTACTTC; cdr3_aa: CASSIGGTAESYEQYF
v_call: TRBV7-9; j_call: TRBJ2-3; clone_size: .; d_call: TRBD2; cdr3_nt: TGTGCCAGCAGCCCCCCTGGCTCTAGCGGTTCTACGCAGTATTTT; cdr3_aa: CASSPPGSSGSTQYF